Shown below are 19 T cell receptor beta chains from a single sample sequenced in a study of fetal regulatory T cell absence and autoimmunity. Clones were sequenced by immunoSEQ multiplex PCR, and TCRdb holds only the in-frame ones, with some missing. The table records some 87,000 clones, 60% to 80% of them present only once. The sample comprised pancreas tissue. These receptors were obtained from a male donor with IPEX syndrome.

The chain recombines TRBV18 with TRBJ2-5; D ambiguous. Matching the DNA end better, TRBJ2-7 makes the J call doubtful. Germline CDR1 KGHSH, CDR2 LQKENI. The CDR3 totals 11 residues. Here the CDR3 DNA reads TGTGCCAGCTCACCACTCTACGAGCAGTACTTC. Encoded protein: CASSPLYEQYF.

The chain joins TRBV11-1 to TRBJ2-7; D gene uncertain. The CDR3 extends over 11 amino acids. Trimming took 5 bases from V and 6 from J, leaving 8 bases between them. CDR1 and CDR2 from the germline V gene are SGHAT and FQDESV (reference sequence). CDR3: CASSTTFEQYF. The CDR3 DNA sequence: TGTGCCAGCAGCACTACGTTCGAGCAGTACTTC. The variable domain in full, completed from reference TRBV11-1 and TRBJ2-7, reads EAEVAQSPRYKITEKSQAVAFWCDPISGHATLYWYRQILGQGPELLVQFQDESVVDDSQLPKDRFSAERLKGVDSTLKIQPAELGDSAMYLCASSTTFEQYFGPGTRLTVT.

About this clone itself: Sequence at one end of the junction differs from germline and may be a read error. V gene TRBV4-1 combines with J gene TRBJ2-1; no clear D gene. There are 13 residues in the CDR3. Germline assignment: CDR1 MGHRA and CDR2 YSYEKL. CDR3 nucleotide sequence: TGCGCCAGCAGCCAAATTAGCTACCATGAGCAGTTCTTC. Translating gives CASSQISYHEQFF.

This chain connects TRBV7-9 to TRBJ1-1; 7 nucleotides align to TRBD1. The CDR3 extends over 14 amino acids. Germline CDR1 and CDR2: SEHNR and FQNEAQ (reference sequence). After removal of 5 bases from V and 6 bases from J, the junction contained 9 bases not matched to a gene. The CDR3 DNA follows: TGTGCCAGCAGCCAGCACAGGGGTCGAGCTGAAGCTTTCTTT. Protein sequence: CASSQHRGRAEAFF. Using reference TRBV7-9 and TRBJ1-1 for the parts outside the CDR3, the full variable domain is DTGVSQNPRHKITKRGQNVTFRCDPISEHNRLYWYRQTLGQGPEFLTYFQNEAQLEKSRLLSDRFSAERPKGSFSTLEIQRTEQGDSAMYLCASSQHRGRAEAFFGQGTRLTVV.

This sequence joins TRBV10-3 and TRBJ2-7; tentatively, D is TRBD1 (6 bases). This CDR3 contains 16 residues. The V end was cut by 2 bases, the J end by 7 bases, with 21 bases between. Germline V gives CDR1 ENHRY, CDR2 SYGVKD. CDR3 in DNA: TGTGCCATCAGTGAGCCTTCCGGGACATCCCCCGGGGAGCAGTACTTC. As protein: CAISEPSGTSPGEQYF.

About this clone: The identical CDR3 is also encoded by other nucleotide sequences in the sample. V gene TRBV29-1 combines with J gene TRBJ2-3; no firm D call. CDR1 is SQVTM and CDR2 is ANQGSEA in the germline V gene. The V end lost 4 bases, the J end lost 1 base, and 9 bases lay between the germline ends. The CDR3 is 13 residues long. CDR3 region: CSVARGRTDTQYF. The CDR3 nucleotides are TGCAGCGTTGCGAGAGGACGCACAGATACGCAGTATTTT.

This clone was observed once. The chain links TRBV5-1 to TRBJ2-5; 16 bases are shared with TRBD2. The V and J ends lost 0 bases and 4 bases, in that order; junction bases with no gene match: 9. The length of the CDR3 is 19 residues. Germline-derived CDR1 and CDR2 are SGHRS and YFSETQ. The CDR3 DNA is TGCGCCAGCAGCTTGGCCGGGGGACTAGCGGGGGGGCTAGGAGAGACCCAGTACTTC. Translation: CASSLAGGLAGGLGETQYF.

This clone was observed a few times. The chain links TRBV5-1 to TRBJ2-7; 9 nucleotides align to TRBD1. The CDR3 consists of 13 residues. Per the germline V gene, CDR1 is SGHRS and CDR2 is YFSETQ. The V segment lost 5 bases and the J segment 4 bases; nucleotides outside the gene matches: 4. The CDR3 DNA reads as TGCGCCAGCAGGGCGGGACAGGGTTACGAGCAGTACTTC. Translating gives CASRAGQGYEQYF. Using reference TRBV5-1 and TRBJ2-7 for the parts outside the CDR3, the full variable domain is KAGVTQTPRYLIKTRGQQVTLSCSPISGHRSVSWYQQTPGQGLQFLFEYFSETQRNKGNFPGRFSGRQFSNSRSEMNVSTLELGDSALYLCASRAGQGYEQYFGPGTRLTVT.

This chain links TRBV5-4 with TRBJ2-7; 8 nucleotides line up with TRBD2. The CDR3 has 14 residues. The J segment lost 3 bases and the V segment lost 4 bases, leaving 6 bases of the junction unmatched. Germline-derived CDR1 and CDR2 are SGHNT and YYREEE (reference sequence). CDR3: CASSPGLGNYEQYF. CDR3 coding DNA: TGTGCCAGCAGCCCGGGACTAGGGAACTACGAGCAGTACTTC.

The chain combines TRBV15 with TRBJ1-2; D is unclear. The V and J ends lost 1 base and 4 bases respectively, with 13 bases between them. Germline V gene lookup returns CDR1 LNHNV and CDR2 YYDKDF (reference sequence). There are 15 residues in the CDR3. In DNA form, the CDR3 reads TGTGCCACCAGCAGAGTGACGGCAGGCACCTATGGCTACACCTTC. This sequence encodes CATSRVTAGTYGYTF.

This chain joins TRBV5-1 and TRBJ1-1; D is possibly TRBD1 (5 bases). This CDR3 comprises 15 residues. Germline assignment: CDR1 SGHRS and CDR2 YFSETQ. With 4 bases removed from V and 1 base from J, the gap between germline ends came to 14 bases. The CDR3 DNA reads TGCGCCAGCAGCGCTACCGGGACGGAGAACACTGAAGCTTTCTTT. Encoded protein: CASSATGTENTEAFF.

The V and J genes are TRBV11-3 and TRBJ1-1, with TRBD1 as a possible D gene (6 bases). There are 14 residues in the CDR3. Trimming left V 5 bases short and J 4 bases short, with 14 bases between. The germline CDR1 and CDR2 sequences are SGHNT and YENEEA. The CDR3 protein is CASSPGVGATEAFF. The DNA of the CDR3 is TGTGCCAGCAGCCCAGGGGTCGGGGCCACTGAAGCTTTCTTT.

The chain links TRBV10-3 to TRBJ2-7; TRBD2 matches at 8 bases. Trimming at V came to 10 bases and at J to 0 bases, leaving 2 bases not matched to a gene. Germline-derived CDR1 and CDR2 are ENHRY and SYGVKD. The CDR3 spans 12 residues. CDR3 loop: CATGTSSYEQYF. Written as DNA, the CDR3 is TGTGCCACGGGGACTAGCTCCTACGAGCAGTACTTC.

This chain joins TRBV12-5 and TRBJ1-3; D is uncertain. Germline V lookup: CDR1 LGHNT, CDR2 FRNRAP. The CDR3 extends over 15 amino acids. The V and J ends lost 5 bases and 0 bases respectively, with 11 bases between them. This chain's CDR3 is CASGDQGFSGNTIYF. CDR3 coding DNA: TGTGCTAGTGGTGATCAAGGGTTCTCTGGAAACACCATATATTTT.

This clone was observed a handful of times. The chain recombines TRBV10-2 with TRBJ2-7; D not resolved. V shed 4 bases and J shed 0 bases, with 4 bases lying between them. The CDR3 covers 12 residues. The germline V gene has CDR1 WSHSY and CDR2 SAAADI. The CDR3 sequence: CASSVSSYEQYF. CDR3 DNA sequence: TGCGCCAGCAGTGTCAGCTCCTACGAGCAGTACTTC.

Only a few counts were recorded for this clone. The CDR3 bases are TGCGCCAGCAGCCAAGATGGACAGGGTCGAAACACCATATATTTT. As protein: CASSQDGQGRNTIYF. J is TRBJ1-3 and V is TRBV4-1; 8 positions match TRBD1. The J segment lost 5 bases and the V segment lost 0 bases, leaving 3 bases of the junction unmatched. The CDR3 has 15 residues. Per the germline V gene, CDR1 is MGHRA and CDR2 is YSYEKL.

CDR3 in amino acids: CSATSAYEQYF. The CDR3 nucleotides are TGCAGTGCTACTAGCGCCTACGAGCAGTACTTC. The gene calls are TRBV20-1 and TRBJ2-7; D may be TRBD2 (6 bases). The germline CDR1 and CDR2 sequences are DFQATT and SNEGSKA (reference sequence). Trimming cost V 4 bases and J 2 bases, with 6 bases left between them. The CDR3 consists of 11 residues.

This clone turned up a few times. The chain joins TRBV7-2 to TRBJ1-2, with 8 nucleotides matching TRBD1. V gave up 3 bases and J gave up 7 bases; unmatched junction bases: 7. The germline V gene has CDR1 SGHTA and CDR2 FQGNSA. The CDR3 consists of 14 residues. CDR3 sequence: CASSLAQGVFGYTF. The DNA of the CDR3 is TGTGCCAGCAGCTTGGCACAGGGGGTTTTTGGCTACACCTTC.

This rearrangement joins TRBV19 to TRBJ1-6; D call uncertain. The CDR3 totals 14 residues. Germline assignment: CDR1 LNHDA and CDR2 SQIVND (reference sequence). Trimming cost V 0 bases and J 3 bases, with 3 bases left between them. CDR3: CASSIEGYNSPLHF. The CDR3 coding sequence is TGTGCCAGTAGTATAGAGGGCTATAATTCACCCCTCCACTTT.